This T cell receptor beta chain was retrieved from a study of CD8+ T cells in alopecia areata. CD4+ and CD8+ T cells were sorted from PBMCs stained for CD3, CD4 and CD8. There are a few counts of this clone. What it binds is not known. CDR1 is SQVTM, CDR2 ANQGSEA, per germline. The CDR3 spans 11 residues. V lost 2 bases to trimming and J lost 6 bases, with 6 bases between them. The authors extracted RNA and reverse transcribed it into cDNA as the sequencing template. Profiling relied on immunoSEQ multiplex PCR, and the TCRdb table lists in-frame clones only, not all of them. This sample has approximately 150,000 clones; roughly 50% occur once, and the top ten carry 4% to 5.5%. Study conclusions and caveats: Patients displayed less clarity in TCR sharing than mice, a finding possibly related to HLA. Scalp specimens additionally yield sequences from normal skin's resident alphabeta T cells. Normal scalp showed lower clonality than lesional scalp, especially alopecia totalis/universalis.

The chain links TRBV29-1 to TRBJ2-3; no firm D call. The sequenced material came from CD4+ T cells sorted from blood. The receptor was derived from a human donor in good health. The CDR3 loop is CSVENPDTQYF. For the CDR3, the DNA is TGCAGCGTTGAAAACCCGGATACGCAGTATTTT.